This is a list of T cell receptor beta chains from one sample in a study of blood T cell repertoires in COVID-19. TCRdb keeps only in-frame clones here, not all; method: immunoSEQ multiplex PCR. The sample has fewer than 85,000 clones; 88% are singletons. What was sequenced was peripheral blood. The origin of the receptors is a man aged 50-60 years with active COVID-19. Each CDR3 is given with its conserved first and last residue. Fields, in order: D gene, clone size, V gene, J gene, CDR3 protein, CDR3 DNA. A D gene is named only where the DNA matches it firmly. Expanded clones are given a class, and other clones once, few, many or no size at all.

d_gene: -; abundance: -; v_gene: TRBV7-2; j_gene: TRBJ2-5; CDR3aa: CASSARETQETQYF; CDR3nt: TGTGCCAGCAGCGCCCGGGAGACCCAAGAGACCCAGTACTTC
d_gene: TRBD1; abundance: -; v_gene: TRBV5-1; j_gene: TRBJ2-3; CDR3aa: CASSTGQGGDTQYF; CDR3nt: TGCGCCAGCAGCACGGGACAGGGAGGGGATACGCAGTATTTT
d_gene: TRBD2; abundance: few; v_gene: TRBV28; j_gene: TRBJ2-1; CDR3aa: CASSSGEGRGEQFF; CDR3nt: TGTGCCAGCTCGTCGGGGGAGGGCCGAGGTGAGCAGTTCTTC
d_gene: TRBD2; abundance: -; v_gene: TRBV9; j_gene: TRBJ2-1; CDR3aa: CASSPTLAGGPGSNEQFF; CDR3nt: TGTGCCAGCAGCCCCACTCTTGCGGGGGGACCTGGTTCGAATGAGCAGTTCTTC
d_gene: -; abundance: -; v_gene: TRBV3-1/TRBV3-2; j_gene: TRBJ1-2; CDR3aa: CASSQDNSWANYGYTF; CDR3nt: TGTGCCAGCAGCCAAGATAACAGCTGGGCTAACTATGGCTACACCTTC
d_gene: TRBD1; abundance: -; v_gene: TRBV7-2; j_gene: TRBJ1-4; CDR3aa: CASSSSSGQGGEKLFF; CDR3nt: TGTGCCAGCAGCTCCTCCAGCGGACAGGGCGGGGAAAAACTGTTTTTT
d_gene: TRBD1; abundance: -; v_gene: TRBV7-9; j_gene: TRBJ2-3; CDR3aa: CASSRQGADTQYF; CDR3nt: TGTGCCAGCAGCCGACAGGGGGCTGATACGCAGTATTTT
d_gene: TRBD1; abundance: -; v_gene: TRBV18; j_gene: TRBJ2-6; CDR3aa: CASSPTTGASGANVLTF; CDR3nt: TGTGCCAGCTCACCTACCACAGGGGCCTCTGGGGCCAACGTCCTGACTTTC
d_gene: -; abundance: -; v_gene: TRBV29-1; j_gene: TRBJ2-1; CDR3aa: CSETVNSGTFNEQFF; CDR3nt: TGCAGCGAAACCGTCAACTCCGGGACATTCAATGAGCAGTTCTTC
d_gene: TRBD2; abundance: -; v_gene: TRBV7-2; j_gene: TRBJ2-3; CDR3aa: CASSLVVSGGADTQYF; CDR3nt: TGTGCCAGCAGCTTAGTTGTCAGCGGGGGGGCCGATACGCAGTATTTT
d_gene: TRBD1; abundance: -; v_gene: TRBV29-1; j_gene: TRBJ1-5; CDR3aa: CSVGTGANQPQHF; CDR3nt: TGCAGCGTTGGGACAGGGGCAAATCAGCCCCAGCATTTT
d_gene: -; abundance: -; v_gene: TRBV19; j_gene: TRBJ1-4; CDR3aa: CASSSSRGTLNEKLFF; CDR3nt: TGTGCCAGTAGCTCCTCGCGCGGAACCCTCAATGAAAAACTGTTTTTT
d_gene: -; abundance: -; v_gene: TRBV28; j_gene: TRBJ2-7; CDR3aa: CASSSPLSAYEQYF; CDR3nt: TGTGCCAGCAGTTCTCCCTTGTCGGCCTACGAGCAGTACTTC
d_gene: -; abundance: -; v_gene: TRBV11-2; j_gene: TRBJ2-7; CDR3aa: CASSLFRGGYEQYF; CDR3nt: TGTGCCAGCAGCTTATTCAGGGGTGGGTACGAGCAGTACTTC
d_gene: TRBD1; abundance: -; v_gene: TRBV7-3; j_gene: TRBJ2-7; CDR3aa: CASSQGQLPYEQYF; CDR3nt: TGTGCCAGCAGCCAGGGACAGCTACCCTACGAGCAGTACTTC
d_gene: TRBD2; abundance: -; v_gene: TRBV7-2; j_gene: TRBJ2-1; CDR3aa: CASSPLSGTYNEQFF; CDR3nt: TGTGCCAGCAGCCCCCTCAGCGGGACGTACAATGAGCAGTTCTTC
d_gene: -; abundance: -; v_gene: TRBV5-6; j_gene: TRBJ2-2; CDR3aa: CASSLYRRGWELFF; CDR3nt: TGTGCCAGCAGCTTGTACCGCCGCGGCTGGGAGCTGTTTTTT
d_gene: TRBD1; abundance: -; v_gene: TRBV19; j_gene: TRBJ1-2; CDR3aa: CASSIKSAGGIYGYTF; CDR3nt: TGTGCCAGTAGTATTAAGTCGGCAGGGGGTATCTATGGCTACACCTTC
d_gene: -; abundance: -; v_gene: TRBV4-3; j_gene: TRBJ2-7; CDR3aa: CASSQPGQSPYEQYF; CDR3nt: TGCGCCAGCAGCCAACCGGGACAAAGCCCTTACGAGCAGTACTTC
d_gene: TRBD2; abundance: once; v_gene: TRBV7-9; j_gene: TRBJ2-1; CDR3aa: CASSSGLAGGYNEQFF; CDR3nt: TGTGCCAGCAGCTCTGGACTAGCGGGAGGTTACAATGAGCAGTTCTTC
d_gene: TRBD2; abundance: -; v_gene: TRBV30; j_gene: TRBJ2-7; CDR3aa: CAWKLRLAGGAEQYF; CDR3nt: TGTGCCTGGAAGCTCCGACTAGCGGGGGGAGCAGAACAGTACTTC
d_gene: -; abundance: few; v_gene: TRBV19; j_gene: TRBJ2-2; CDR3aa: CASSIPETGELFF; CDR3nt: TGTGCCAGTAGTATCCCGGAGACCGGGGAGCTGTTTTTT
d_gene: -; abundance: -; v_gene: TRBV20-1; j_gene: TRBJ2-7; CDR3aa: CSASPPGDEGYEQYF; CDR3nt: TGCAGTGCTAGTCCCCCAGGGGATGAAGGCTACGAGCAGTACTTC
d_gene: -; abundance: -; v_gene: TRBV6-6; j_gene: TRBJ1-4; CDR3aa: CASSPRGRTNEKLFF; CDR3nt: TGTGCCAGCAGTCCCCGGGGGAGAACTAATGAAAAACTGTTTTTT
d_gene: -; abundance: -; v_gene: TRBV21-1; j_gene: TRBJ2-1; CDR3aa: CASSKKGNGGQGYNEQFF; CDR3nt: TGTGCCAGCAGCAAAAAGGGGAATGGGGGACAGGGGTACAATGAGCAGTTCTTC
d_gene: -; abundance: -; v_gene: TRBV30; j_gene: TRBJ1-5; CDR3aa: CAWSALDRSGQPQHF; CDR3nt: TGTGCCTGGAGTGCCCTAGACAGGTCGGGTCAGCCCCAGCATTTT
d_gene: TRBD1; abundance: -; v_gene: TRBV5-8; j_gene: TRBJ1-6; CDR3aa: CASSTDRVESPLHF; CDR3nt: TGTGCCAGCAGCACGGACAGGGTTGAATCACCCCTCCACTTT
d_gene: -; abundance: -; v_gene: TRBV6-2/TRBV6-3; j_gene: TRBJ1-4; CDR3aa: CASSPTGYRASGINEKLFF; CDR3nt: TGTGCCAGCAGCCCTACGGGGTACAGAGCGTCGGGCATTAATGAAAAACTGTTTTTT
d_gene: -; abundance: -; v_gene: TRBV2; j_gene: TRBJ1-2; CDR3aa: CASSLAPGLTYGYTF; CDR3nt: TGTGCCAGCAGCCTGGCCCCGGGACTAACCTATGGCTACACCTTC
d_gene: TRBD1; abundance: -; v_gene: TRBV2; j_gene: TRBJ2-1; CDR3aa: CASSGGTGAGNEQFF; CDR3nt: TGTGCCAGCAGTGGAGGGACAGGGGCGGGTAATGAGCAGTTCTTC
d_gene: TRBD2; abundance: -; v_gene: TRBV7-2; j_gene: TRBJ2-3; CDR3aa: CASSLELADTDTQYF; CDR3nt: TGTGCCAGCAGCTTAGAACTAGCGGACACAGATACGCAGTATTTT
d_gene: -; abundance: -; v_gene: TRBV2; j_gene: TRBJ1-1; CDR3aa: CASTTESSTEAFF; CDR3nt: TGTGCCAGCACAACAGAATCGAGCACTGAAGCTTTCTTT